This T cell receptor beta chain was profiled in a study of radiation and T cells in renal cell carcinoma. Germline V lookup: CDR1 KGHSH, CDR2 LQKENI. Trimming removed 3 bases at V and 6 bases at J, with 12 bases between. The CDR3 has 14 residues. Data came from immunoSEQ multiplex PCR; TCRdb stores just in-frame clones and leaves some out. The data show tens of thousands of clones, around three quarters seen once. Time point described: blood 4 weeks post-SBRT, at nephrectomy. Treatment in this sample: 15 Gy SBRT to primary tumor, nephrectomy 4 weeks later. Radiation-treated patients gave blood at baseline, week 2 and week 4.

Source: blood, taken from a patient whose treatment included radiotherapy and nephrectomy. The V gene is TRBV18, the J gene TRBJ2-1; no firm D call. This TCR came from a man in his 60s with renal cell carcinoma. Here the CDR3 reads CASSPPRSVNEQFF. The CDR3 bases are TGTGCCAGCTCACCGCCACGTTCGGTCAATGAGCAGTTCTTC.